This T cell receptor (beta chain) was identified during a study of radiotherapy plus CTLA-4 blockade in lung cancer listed by TCRdb under 2018. In terms of the full investigation: Objective responses were observed in about a sixth of enrolled patients, and disease control was achieved in less than 35%.

What the research found in general, with its limitations: Early dynamic changes in blood T cell clones, together with increased serum interferon-beta after radiation, were reported as the strongest predictors of response. After treatment with radiotherapy and ipilimumab, TCR clones that originated in tumors expanded in peripheral blood.

Concerning this clone itself: It lacks a known antigen. One end of the junction fails to match germline, which may point to a read error.

The study tested focal radiation therapy combined with CTLA-4 blockade (ipilimumab) in patients with chemo-refractory metastatic non-small-cell lung cancer. CDR1 SQVTM and CDR2 ANQGSEA are derived from the germline V gene. From its cysteine to its phenylalanine, the CDR3 spans 11 amino acids. Of the read, only the CDR3 DNA is kept; its 33 bases are in frame from base 1. The library was prepared using the immunoSEQ multiplex PCR assay. TCRdb stores this immuneACCESS table with in-frame sequences only. Part of the clones is absent; in the studies checked, under half of the shortfall reflects unresolved V genes, and no reason is known for the rest. This sample has approximately 99,000 clones in its table, and around 90% of those were observed once. The leading ten clones occupy roughly 4.9% of the sample.

The source was peripheral blood, collected from a patient treated with radiotherapy plus ipilimumab. The sequence derives from a human donor with non-small cell lung cancer that progressed on radiotherapy plus ipilimumab. The chain couples TRBV29-1 to TRBJ1-2, and the D gene may be TRBD1, 5 bases matching. The CDR3 reads as follows: CGGRNNYGYTF. DNA sequence: TGTGGGGGACGGAATAACTATGGCTACACCTTC. With the rest looked up from the reference TRBV29-1 and TRBJ1-2 genes rather than sequenced, the full variable domain is SAVISQKPSRDICQRGTSLTIQCQVDSQVTMMFWYRQQPGQSLTLIATANQGSEATYESGFVIDKFPISRPNLTFSTLTVSNMSPEDSSIYLCGGRNNYGYTFGSGTRLTVV.